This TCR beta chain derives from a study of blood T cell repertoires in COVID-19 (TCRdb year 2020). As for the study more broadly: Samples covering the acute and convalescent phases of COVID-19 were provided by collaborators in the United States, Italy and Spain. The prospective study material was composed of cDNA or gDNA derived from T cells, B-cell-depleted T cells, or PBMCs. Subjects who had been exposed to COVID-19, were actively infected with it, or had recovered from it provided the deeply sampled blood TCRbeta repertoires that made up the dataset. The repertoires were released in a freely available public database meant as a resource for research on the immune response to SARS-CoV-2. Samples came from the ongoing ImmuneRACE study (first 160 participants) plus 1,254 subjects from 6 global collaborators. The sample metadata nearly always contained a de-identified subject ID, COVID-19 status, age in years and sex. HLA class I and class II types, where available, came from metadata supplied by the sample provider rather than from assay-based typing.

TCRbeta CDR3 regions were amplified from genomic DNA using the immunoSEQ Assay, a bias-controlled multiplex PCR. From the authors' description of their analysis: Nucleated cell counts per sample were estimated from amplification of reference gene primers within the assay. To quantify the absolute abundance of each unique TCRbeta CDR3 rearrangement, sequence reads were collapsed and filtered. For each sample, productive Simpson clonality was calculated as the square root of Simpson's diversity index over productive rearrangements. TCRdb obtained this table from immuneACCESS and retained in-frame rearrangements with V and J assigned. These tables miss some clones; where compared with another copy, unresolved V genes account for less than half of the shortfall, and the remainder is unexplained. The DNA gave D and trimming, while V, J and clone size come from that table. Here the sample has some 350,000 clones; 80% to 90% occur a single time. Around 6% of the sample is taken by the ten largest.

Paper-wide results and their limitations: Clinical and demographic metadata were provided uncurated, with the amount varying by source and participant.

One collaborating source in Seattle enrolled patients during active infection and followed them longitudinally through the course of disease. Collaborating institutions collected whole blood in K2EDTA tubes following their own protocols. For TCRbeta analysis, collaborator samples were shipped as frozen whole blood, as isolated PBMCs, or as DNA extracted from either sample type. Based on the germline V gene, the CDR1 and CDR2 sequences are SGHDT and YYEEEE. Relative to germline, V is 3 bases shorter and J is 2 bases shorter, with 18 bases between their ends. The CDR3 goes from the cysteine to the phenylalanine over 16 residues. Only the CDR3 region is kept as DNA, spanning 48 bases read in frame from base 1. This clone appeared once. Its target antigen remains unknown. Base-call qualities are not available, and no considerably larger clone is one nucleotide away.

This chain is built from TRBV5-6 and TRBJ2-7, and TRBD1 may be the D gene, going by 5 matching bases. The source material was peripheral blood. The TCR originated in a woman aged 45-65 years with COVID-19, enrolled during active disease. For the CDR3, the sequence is CASSSHGARATYEQYF. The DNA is TGTGCCAGCAGCTCCCATGGAGCCAGGGCTACCTACGAGCAGTACTTC.